This record looks at one T cell receptor beta chain sequence and its context. Its antigen is currently not known. No much larger clonotype is one base removed from it; base qualities were not supplied. From the cysteine through the phenylalanine, the CDR3 covers 12 amino acids. The read is trimmed to its CDR3 DNA, 36 bases read in frame from base 1. Per the germline V gene, SQVTM is the CDR1 and ANQGSEA is the CDR2. V loses 7 bases of germline sequence and J loses 6 bases, and the interval between the two ends is 14 bases. The donors were roughly 40 Caucasian individuals from Russia, aged 6 to 90 years, who were systemically healthy. Each donor gave ten milliliters of peripheral blood, drawn into EDTA-treated Vacutainer tubes. Ficoll-Paque density-gradient centrifugation was used to isolate PBMCs, with at least 7 million per sample. Total RNA was extracted from PBMCs with Trizol reagent, with at least 5.5 micrograms obtained per sample. For every donor, flow cytometry on a PBMC aliquot measured the percentage of naive CD45RAhigh/CD27high T cells.

The data derive from a study of blood T cells in healthy people across ages (dated by TCRdb to 2014 to 2015). About the study as a whole: In model experiments, template switching captured about one uniquely barcoded TCR beta cDNA molecule for every two T cells. The study measured age-related changes in TCR beta repertoire diversity using deep sequencing normalized with unique cDNA molecular identifiers. To avoid experimental bias, donors of different ages were distributed randomly across sequencing lanes. The study analyzed two additional independent replicas of 1 million unique cDNA reads from the same blood draw for two donors, one aged 18 to 30 and one aged 80 or older. The donors were split into four age groups: young (average roughly 15 years), middle-aged (roughly 40), aged (roughly 60) and long-lived (under 85).

Study-wide conclusions, independent of this receptor: Conclusive comparison of naive and antigen-experienced compartments was prevented by the profiling of bulk unsorted PBMCs. Total diversity estimates from one million sequenced T cells were considered lower bounds and underestimates. As age increased, observed TCR beta diversity per million T cells dropped in a roughly linear way, and a significant reduction was already evident by age 40. The CMV infection status of donors was not known, potentially confounding age-related changes in expanded clonotypes. Compared with the aged group, the long-lived group had more naive CD4+ T cells, fewer expanded clones and increased TCR diversity, a pattern suggesting age selection. A strong correlation was found between observed TCR beta diversity and the percentage of naive T cells measured by flow cytometry.

The method behind the library was 5' RACE. Sequenced using an Illumina HiSeq 2500. A second PCR of about 6 to 11 cycles was performed with a sample-barcoded 5' primer and a J-beta primer mix. A unique molecular identifier was introduced onto each TCR beta cDNA molecule by a template-switch 5' adaptor carrying 12 random nucleotides. At least 2.5 million CDR3-containing paired-end reads were obtained from each sample. All of the RNA was converted into first-strand cDNA using the Mint cDNA synthesis kit, with a TRBC-specific oligonucleotide serving as the primer. After uracil-DNA glycosylase treatment, a first 18-cycle PCR used universal primers M1SS and BC2_uni_R on all cDNA. The original methods were these. For normalization, 1 million high-quality reads were randomly selected from each sample, with every read carrying a distinct molecular identifier. Instead of being binned into consensus sequences, reads with shared molecular identifiers were discarded. CDR3 identification, clonotype clustering and error correction used MiTCR with a Q25 quality threshold and the strictest error-elimination algorithm. A nonparametric unseen species model with Euler transformation was used to estimate lower-bound total TCR beta diversity. Starting from the raw public reads, TCRdb applied fastp trimming at Q25, assembled clones with MiXCR and retained in-frame beta chains. Entries that share a CDR3 protein sequence are merged under the most common genes and DNA. For this entry, the V and J calls and clone size follow TCRdb and not the study's own pipeline. Here the sample has hundreds of thousands of distinct CDR3 sequences; 58% occur a single time. The ten largest clonotypes hold about 20% of the sample.

Recombination joined TRBV29-1 with TRBJ2-3, with the D gene uncertain. Sequences were obtained from blood. The sequence was collected from a man aged 30 to 45 in good health. In nucleotides, the sequence is TGCAGCGAAAGAAGAACCGGGGATACGCAGTATTTT. Translation gives CSERRTGDTQYF.